Listed below are T cell receptor beta chains from one sample, sequenced in a study of T cell clones after liver transplantation. The table came from immunoSEQ multiplex PCR; TCRdb's copy has only in-frame clones and leaves some out. Seen here are more than 95,000 clones, around 86% observed once, and the top ten hold over 0.75%. The material sequenced was CD4+ T cells from blood, taken before liver transplant. These receptors were taken from a human donor who received a liver transplant. The CDR3 runs from the conserved cysteine through the conserved F or W. A D gene is named only where the DNA matches it firmly. Part of the rows lack a size; the others show once, few, many or a class for expanded clones.

j_gene	v_gene	abundance	len	d_gene	CDR3nt	CDR3aa
TRBJ2-7	TRBV29-1	-	13	TRBD1	TGCAGCGCGGGACAGGGCGCCCTCCACGAGCAGTACTTC	CSAGQGALHEQYF
TRBJ2-7	TRBV2	-	13	-	TGTGCAACCACGATGACCGACTCCTACGAGCAGTACTTC	CATTMTDSYEQYF
TRBJ2-3	TRBV9	few	11	-	TGTGCCAGCAGCGTAGAAGATACGCAGTATTTT	CASSVEDTQYF
TRBJ2-4	TRBV19	once	13	-	TGTGCCAGTAGTATAGGGGACGTGAACATTCAGTACTTC	CASSIGDVNIQYF
TRBJ2-2	TRBV5-4	-	15	TRBD2	TGTGCCAGCAGCTCTAGCGGGAGGGGTAGCGGGGAGCTGTTTTTT	CASSSSGRGSGELFF
TRBJ2-5	TRBV6-4	-	14	-	TGTGCCAGCAGTCTCGACCTCTGGGGGGAGACCCAGTACTTC	CASSLDLWGETQYF
TRBJ2-3	TRBV7-3	-	15	-	TGTGCCAGCAGCTTAACTAGCGGAACCACAGATACGCAGTATTTT	CASSLTSGTTDTQYF
TRBJ2-5	TRBV6-1	-	11	-	TGTGCCAGCAGCAAGTCGGAGACCCAGTACTTC	CASSKSETQYF
TRBJ2-4	TRBV12-5	-	14	-	TGTGCTAGTGGTTTGGGATTAGCCAAAAACATTCAGTACTTC	CASGLGLAKNIQYF
TRBJ2-2	TRBV4-3	few	15	TRBD1	TGCGCCAGCAGCCAAGGACAGGGGCCCACCGGGGAGCTGTTTTTT	CASSQGQGPTGELFF
TRBJ2-3	TRBV7-3	-	15	-	TGTGCCAGCAGCTTAAGCGGGGAAAGCACAGATACGCAGTATTTT	CASSLSGESTDTQYF
TRBJ2-5	TRBV6-6	-	15	-	TGTGCCAGCAGCGTATTAGGGGGGTTCCAAGAGACCCAGTACTTC	CASSVLGGFQETQYF
TRBJ1-2	TRBV7-9	-	14	-	TGTGCCAGCAGCCAGCGGACAGCGGTCTATGGCTACACCTTC	CASSQRTAVYGYTF
TRBJ1-2	TRBV6-1	once	14	-	TGTGCCAGCGGTTTAAACCAGGGGCCGAATGGCTACACCTTC	CASGLNQGPNGYTF
TRBJ2-6	TRBV7-2	-	16	-	TGTGCCAGCAGCCCCTCTCTCGGTACTGGGGCCAACGTCCTGACTTTC	CASSPSLGTGANVLTF
TRBJ2-7	TRBV11-2	-	17	TRBD2	TGTGCCAGCAGCTTAGATTGGCTAGCGGGGGGGCGTTACGAGCAGTACTTC	CASSLDWLAGGRYEQYF
TRBJ2-7	TRBV21-1	-	16	-	TGTGCCAGCATCCGGCCGACAGGGGGCCCCCATGACGAGCAGTACTTC	CASIRPTGGPHDEQYF
TRBJ2-7	TRBV2	-	18	-	TGTGCCAGCAGTGAAATTTATGGTGGGGGAAGCGTTCTACGCGAGCAGTACTTC	CASSEIYGGGSVLREQYF
TRBJ2-6	TRBV25-1	-	11	-	TGTGCCAGCCGGGGGGCCAACGTCCTGACTTTC	CASRGANVLTF
TRBJ2-7	TRBV19	-	14	TRBD2	TGTGCCAGTAGTAAGGCGGGGGGCATCGACGAGCAGTACTTC	CASSKAGGIDEQYF
TRBJ2-1	TRBV6-5	-	15	-	TGTGCCAGCAGTTTCCGGGACGGGGCCCGGGATGAGCAGTTCTTC	CASSFRDGARDEQFF